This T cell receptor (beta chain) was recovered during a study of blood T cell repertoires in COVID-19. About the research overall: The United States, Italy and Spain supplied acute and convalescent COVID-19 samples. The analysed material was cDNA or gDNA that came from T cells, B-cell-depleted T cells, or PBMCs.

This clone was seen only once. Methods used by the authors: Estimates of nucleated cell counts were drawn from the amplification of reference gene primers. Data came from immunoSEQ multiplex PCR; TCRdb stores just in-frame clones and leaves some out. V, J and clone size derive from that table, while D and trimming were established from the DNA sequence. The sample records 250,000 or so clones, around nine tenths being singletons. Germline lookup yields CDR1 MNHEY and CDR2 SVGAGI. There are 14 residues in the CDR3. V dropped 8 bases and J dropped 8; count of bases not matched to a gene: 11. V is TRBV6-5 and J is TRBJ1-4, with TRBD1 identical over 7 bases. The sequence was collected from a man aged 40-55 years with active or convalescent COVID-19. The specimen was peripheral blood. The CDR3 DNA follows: TGTGCCAGCTTGGTGGGCAGGGGGTACGAAAAACTGTTTTTT. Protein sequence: CASLVGRGYEKLFF.